These 27 T cell receptor beta chains originate from one sample sequenced in a study of CD8 T cells in ankylosing spondylitis. MiXCR, run by TCRdb on the 5' RACE reads, gives a single entry per CDR3 protein. The table has under 170,000 distinct CDR3 sequences, around 45% seen once; the top ten hold about 16%. The source material was synovial fluid, either unsorted or a sorted T cell fraction (not recorded which). Receptors were obtained from a male donor with ankylosing spondylitis.

This chain joins TRBV2 and TRBJ2-2, with 9 bases matching TRBD1. There are 16 residues in the CDR3. Per germline, CDR1 SNHLY and CDR2 FYNNEI. V lost 4 bases, J lost 0 bases, and 3 bases stayed unmatched. The CDR3 nucleotides read TGTGCCAGCAGTGCCGGGACAGGGACGAACACCGGGGAGCTGTTTTTT. This sequence encodes CASSAGTGTNTGELFF. Looking up the rest from reference TRBV2 and TRBJ2-2 gives the full variable domain: EPEVTQTPSHQVTQMGQEVILRCVPISNHLYFYWYRQILGQKVEFLVSFYNNEISEKSEIFDDQFSVERPDGSNFTLKIRSTKLEDSAMYFCASSAGTGTNTGELFFGEGSRLTVL.

The rearrangement uses TRBV10-3 and TRBJ2-5; TRBD1 aligns across 7 bases. The V gene end was trimmed by 2 bases and the J gene end by 5 bases; junction bases not matched to a gene: 11. Germline CDR1 reads ENHRY; CDR2 reads SYGVKD. The CDR3 runs 16 residues. The CDR3 reads CAISERRQGPKETQYF. DNA for the CDR3: TGTGCCATCAGTGAGCGGAGACAGGGCCCCAAGGAGACCCAGTACTTC.

This rearrangement joins TRBV5-1 to TRBJ2-5; possible D gene TRBD1, 6 bases. The CDR3 has 13 residues. V lost 4 bases and J lost 5, with 12 bases in between. Germline-derived CDR1 and CDR2 are SGHRS and YFSETQ. The DNA of the CDR3 is TGCGCCAGCAGCATACAGGGCTGGGAGACCCAGTACTTC. It encodes CASSIQGWETQYF.

The CDR3 protein is CASSSGTGETQYF. The CDR3 coding sequence is TGTGCCAGCAGCTCCGGGACAGGGGAGACCCAGTACTTC. The genes are TRBV12-3 or TRBV12-4 and TRBJ2-5, with TRBD1 identical over 9 bases. CDR3 length: 13 amino acids. The junction had 4 bases not matched to a gene; V was cut back by 6 bases and J by 5 bases.

This clonotype was counted a few times. The chain has TRBV7-8 and TRBJ2-7; 10 bases map to TRBD2. J was trimmed by 11 bases and V by 4 bases; bases with no gene match: 8. CDR1 is SGHVS, CDR2 FQNEAQ, per germline. The CDR3 sequence is 13 residues long. The DNA for the CDR3 is TGTGCCAGCAGCTACGGGACTAGCGTGGGGAAGTACTTC. This encodes CASSYGTSVGKYF.

The V gene is TRBV10-3, the J gene TRBJ2-7; 9 bases map to TRBD1. Trimming at V came to 0 bases and at J to 5 bases, leaving 2 bases not matched to a gene. The length of the CDR3 is 14 residues. Germline assignment: CDR1 ENHRY and CDR2 SYGVKD. The CDR3 region is CAISESGQGNEQYF. For the CDR3, the DNA is TGTGCCATCAGTGAGTCGGGACAGGGAAACGAGCAGTACTTC.

The J gene is TRBJ1-2, the V gene TRBV10-3; no clear D. Trimming left V 0 bases short and J 3 bases short, with 11 bases between. The germline V gene has CDR1 ENHRY and CDR2 SYGVKD. This CDR3 region has 15 residues. Written as DNA, the CDR3 is TGTGCCATCAGTGAGTCTCAAGAGGACTACTATGGCTACACCTTC. Protein product: CAISESQEDYYGYTF.

The CDR3 loop is CASSRPSEDRGLYLYGYTF. Written as DNA, the CDR3 is TGTGCCAGCAGCCGCCCGAGTGAGGACAGGGGGCTCTACCTCTATGGCTACACCTTC. The chain carries TRBV11-1 and TRBJ1-2; 11 nucleotides align to TRBD1. Germline lookup yields CDR1 SGHAT and CDR2 FQDESV (reference sequence). Unmatched junction bases numbered 18, after V lost 5 bases and J lost 4 bases. The CDR3 contains 19 residues.

V and J are TRBV7-9 and TRBJ1-1; unclear D gene. This CDR3 has 15 residues. V was trimmed by 0 bases and J by 7 bases, leaving 15 bases between them. Germline CDR1 is SEHNR and CDR2 is FQNEAQ (reference sequence). In nucleotides, the CDR3 is TGTGCCAGCAGCTTAGCGACTGGACGGACTATTGAAGCTTTCTTT. Translation: CASSLATGRTIEAFF.

The genes are TRBV9 and TRBJ2-2; D not certain. The CDR3 spans 12 residues. Germline CDR1 SGDLS, CDR2 YYNGEE. V was clipped by 3 bases and J by 7 bases, with 7 bases between them. For the CDR3, the DNA is TGTGCCAGCAGCGCATGGTACGGGGAGCTGTTTTTT. It encodes CASSAWYGELFF.

The V and J genes are TRBV12-3 or TRBV12-4 and TRBJ1-5; no reliable D call. The V end lost 1 base, the J end lost 12 bases, and 13 bases lay between the germline ends. The CDR3 has 13 amino acids. The CDR3 coding sequence is TGTGCCAGCAGTTTAGGGGAATCAGTGGTCCAGCATTTT. Its translation: CASSLGESVVQHF.

This clonotype was observed a few times. The V gene is TRBV2, the J gene TRBJ1-6; 7 nucleotides match TRBD1. CDR3 size: 14 residues. Trimming cost V 6 bases and J 13 bases; bases outside gene matches: 12. The germline gives CDR1 SNHLY, CDR2 FYNNEI. CDR3 amino acids: CASSAGTETAPLHF. CDR3 nucleotide sequence: TGTGCCAGCAGCGCCGGGACAGAGACTGCGCCCCTCCACTTT. Variable domain in full (rest from reference TRBV2 and TRBJ1-6): EPEVTQTPSHQVTQMGQEVILRCVPISNHLYFYWYRQILGQKVEFLVSFYNNEISEKSEIFDDQFSVERPDGSNFTLKIRSTKLEDSAMYFCASSAGTETAPLHFGNGTRLTVT.

The V call is TRBV30, the J call TRBJ2-1; no reliable D call. The CDR3 length is 13 residues. Trimming left V 2 bases short and J 6 bases short, with 11 bases between. Germline values: CDR1 GTSNPN, CDR2 SVGIG (reference sequence). CDR3 protein: CAWSSPTGNEQFF. The CDR3 DNA reads as TGTGCCTGGAGTTCTCCTACGGGCAATGAGCAGTTCTTC. Complete variable domain (other parts from reference TRBV30 and TRBJ2-1): SQTIHQWPATLVQPVGSPLSLECTVEGTSNPNLYWYRQAAGRGLQLLFYSVGIGQISSEVPQNLSASRPQDRQFILSSKKLLLSDSGFYLCAWSSPTGNEQFFGPGTRLTVL.

This chain links TRBV6-4 with TRBJ2-3; 9 bases agree with TRBD2. The CDR3 loop spans 14 amino acids. V lost 4 bases and J lost 1; bases outside the gene matches: 0. CDR1 is MRHNA and CDR2 is SNTAGT in the germline V gene. The CDR3 here is CASSVAGGTDTQYF. In DNA, the CDR3 is TGTGCCAGCAGTGTAGCGGGGGGCACAGATACGCAGTATTTT.

The rearrangement joins TRBV6-1 to TRBJ2-1, with a weak D call TRBD2 (6 bases). Germline loops: CDR1 MNHNS, CDR2 SASEGT. Trimming pared 11 bases from V and 10 bases from J, leaving 24 bases between. CDR3 length: 14 amino acids. Here the CDR3 reads CASGVSGEVGEQFF. The CDR3 region has the DNA TGTGCCTCCGGGGTATCGGGGGAGGTTGGCGAGCAGTTCTTC.

This CDR3 is CASSFLRLRTDTQYF. The CDR3 DNA follows: TGTGCCAGCAGTTTTCTCCGCCTCCGCACAGATACGCAGTATTTT. V is TRBV28 and J is TRBJ2-3, with D hard to call. Trimming shortened V by 3 bases and J by 1 base, and 11 bases separated the two germline ends. Germline CDR1 and CDR2: MDHEN and SYDVKM. This CDR3 contains 15 residues.

The chain employs TRBV27 and TRBJ1-1; D uncertain. Trimming shortened V by 5 bases and J by 1 base, and 14 bases separated the two germline ends. Germline-derived CDR1 and CDR2 are MNHEY and SMNVEV (reference sequence). This CDR3 contains 15 residues. The chain's CDR3 is CASSLHQVPNTEAFF. CDR3 bases: TGTGCCAGCAGTCTTCATCAGGTCCCGAACACTGAAGCTTTCTTT.

The chain combines TRBV12-3 or TRBV12-4 with TRBJ1-1; possible D gene TRBD1, 5 bases. CDR3 length equals 13 residues. V was cut by 1 base and J by 8 bases, with 11 bases left in between. CDR3 nucleotides: TGTGCCAGCAGTTTAGGGACAAGGGAGGAAGCTTTCTTT. Translation gives CASSLGTREEAFF.

This clonotype showed up just a few times. The CDR3 protein is CASSPSRGLSPLHF. The DNA for the CDR3 is TGTGCCAGCAGTCCTAGTAGGGGCCTCTCACCCCTCCACTTT. This chain connects TRBV12-3 or TRBV12-4 to TRBJ1-6; perhaps TRBD1 as D (5 bases). V was trimmed by 5 bases and J by 10 bases, leaving 15 bases between them. CDR3 length: 14 residues.

The rearrangement joins TRBV5-1 to TRBJ1-2, with D uncertain. Germline V CDR1 and CDR2: SGHRS, YFSETQ. The CDR3 contains 12 residues. Trimming stripped 1 base from V and 9 bases from J, with 10 bases between. The CDR3 loop is CASSLRPYRYTF. CDR3 nucleotides: TGCGCCAGCAGCTTGCGCCCTTATCGCTACACCTTC.

The genes are TRBV24-1 and TRBJ2-1, with 7 bases identical to TRBD2. V gave up 3 bases and J gave up 0 bases; unmatched junction bases: 7. The CDR3 has 17 amino acids. From germline, CDR1 is KGHDR and CDR2 SFDVKD. CDR3 protein: CATSDTYRTSSYNEQFF. The CDR3 DNA sequence: TGTGCCACCAGTGATACCTACAGGACTAGCTCCTACAATGAGCAGTTCTTC.

The CDR3 region has the DNA TGTGCCACCTCCGGGGGGTCCTATAATTCACCCCTCCACTTT. This sequence encodes CATSGGSYNSPLHF. The chain couples TRBV28 to TRBJ1-6; perhaps TRBD1 as D (5 bases). V was trimmed by 10 bases and J by 1 base, leaving 11 bases between them. Germline V lookup: CDR1 MDHEN, CDR2 SYDVKM. The CDR3 consists of 14 residues.

This clonotype was detected a few times. The chain uses TRBV4-3 and TRBJ1-4; D remains ambiguous. The CDR3 contains 17 residues. Germline V CDR1 and CDR2: LGHNA, YSLEER. With 0 bases removed from V and 0 bases from J, the gap between germline ends came to 11 bases. The CDR3 DNA follows: TGCGCCAGCAGCCAAGATTGGTCAAGGGCAACTAATGAAAAACTGTTTTTT. The encoded protein is CASSQDWSRATNEKLFF.

This clonotype has just a few counts. The chain has TRBV4-1 and TRBJ1-1, with D uncertain. From germline, CDR1 is MGHRA and CDR2 YSYEKL. This CDR3 has 15 amino acids. V dropped 3 bases and J dropped 3 bases, with 14 bases sitting between them. CDR3 region: CASSQFRRIYTEAFF. CDR3 DNA sequence: TGCGCCAGCAGCCAGTTTAGACGGATCTACACTGAAGCTTTCTTT.

The V gene is TRBV12-3 or TRBV12-4, the J gene TRBJ2-6; D is perhaps TRBD1 (5 bases). The V gene lost 7 bases and the J gene lost 0 bases, with 16 bases spanning the gap. The CDR3 contains 17 residues. The CDR3 protein is CASTLGASYSGANVLTF. CDR3 in DNA: TGTGCCAGCACCCTTGGGGCCTCCTACTCTGGGGCCAACGTCCTGACTTTC.

The chain uses TRBV4-3 and TRBJ2-1; 10 nucleotides line up with TRBD2. The CDR3 totals 15 residues. Trimming removed 3 bases from V and 8 bases from J; junction bases left unmatched: 7. Germline lookup yields CDR1 LGHNA and CDR2 YSLEER. The CDR3 sequence: CASSHCLAGDHEQFF. The CDR3 DNA sequence: TGCGCCAGCAGCCACTGCCTAGCGGGAGACCATGAGCAGTTCTTC.

The chain recombines TRBV4-1 with TRBJ2-1, with 8 positions matching TRBD2. Losses at the gene ends were 3 bases for V and 0 bases for J; bases not matched to a gene: 4. The CDR3 extends over 16 amino acids. The germline CDR1 and CDR2 sequences are MGHRA and YSYEKL. The CDR3 here is CASSHPSGSSYNEQFF. The CDR3, as DNA: TGCGCCAGCAGCCACCCCAGCGGGAGCTCCTACAATGAGCAGTTCTTC.